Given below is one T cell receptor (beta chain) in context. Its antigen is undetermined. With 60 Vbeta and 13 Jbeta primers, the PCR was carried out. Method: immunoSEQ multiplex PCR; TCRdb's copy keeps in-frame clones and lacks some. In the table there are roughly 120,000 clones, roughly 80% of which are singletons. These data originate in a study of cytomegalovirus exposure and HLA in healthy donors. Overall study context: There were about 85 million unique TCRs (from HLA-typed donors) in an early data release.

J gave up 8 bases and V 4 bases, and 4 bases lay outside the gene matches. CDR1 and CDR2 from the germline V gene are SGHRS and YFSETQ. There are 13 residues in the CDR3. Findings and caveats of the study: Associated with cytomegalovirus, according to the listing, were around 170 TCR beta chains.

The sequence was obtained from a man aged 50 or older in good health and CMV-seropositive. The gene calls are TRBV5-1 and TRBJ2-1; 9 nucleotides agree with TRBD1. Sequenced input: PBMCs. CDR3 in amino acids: CASSEGQGYEQFF. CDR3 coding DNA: TGCGCCAGCAGCGAGGGACAGGGCTATGAGCAGTTCTTC.